Below, 21 T cell receptor beta chains from the same sample are listed, as sequenced in a study of PD-1 blockade in classical Hodgkin lymphoma. Time point described: cycle 4 day 1 (C4D1), after 5 to 7 weeks of nivolumab. After autologous stem cell transplantation all patients relapsed, and prior brentuximab vedotin exposure differed between cohorts. Generated by immunoSEQ multiplex PCR, the TCRdb table keeps only in-frame clones and is missing some. The sample has some 110,000 clones, roughly nine tenths seen once. The input for sequencing was peripheral blood mononuclear cells (PBMCs), taken before the fourth cycle of nivolumab. These receptor sequences come from a human donor with classical Hodgkin lymphoma.

This clone was seen only once. The gene calls are TRBV19 and TRBJ2-2, with D maybe TRBD2 (6 bases). The V end was cut by 10 bases, the J end by 0 bases, with 12 bases between. The CDR3 length is 14 residues. CDR1 and CDR2 (germline): LNHDA, SQIVND (reference sequence). This CDR3 reads CAMRDPANTGELFF. CDR3 DNA: TGTGCCATGCGGGACCCCGCGAACACCGGGGAGCTGTTTTTT.

This chain uses TRBV27 with TRBJ2-1; D is undetermined. V was shortened by 2 bases and J by 6 bases, with 8 bases between the two germline ends. This CDR3 contains 13 residues. Germline CDR1 and CDR2: MNHEY and SMNVEV (reference sequence). The CDR3, as DNA: TGTGCCAGCAGTTTAATAGGGCCCAATGAGCAGTTCTTC. It yields the protein CASSLIGPNEQFF.

In its sample, this clone was seen a few times. This sequence joins TRBV11-2 and TRBJ1-1, with D unresolved. This CDR3 region has 12 residues. Germline lookup yields CDR1 SGHAT and CDR2 FQNNGV. V lost 0 bases and J 4 bases, leaving 3 bases between the germline ends. CDR3 amino acids: CASSLESTEAFF. As DNA, the CDR3 is TGTGCCAGCAGCTTAGAAAGCACTGAAGCTTTCTTT.

This rearrangement joins TRBV6-1 to TRBJ1-4; possible D gene TRBD1, 5 bases. Germline loops: CDR1 MNHNS, CDR2 SASEGT. Trimming shortened V by 3 bases and J by 6 bases, and 11 bases separated the two germline ends. The CDR3 length is 14 residues. Here the CDR3 reads CASSDGGSDEKLFF. DNA of the CDR3: TGTGCCAGCAGTGATGGGGGGTCGGATGAAAAACTGTTTTTT.

This chain connects TRBV7-2 to TRBJ1-2; D possibly corresponds to TRBD1 (5 bases). V lost 3 bases, J lost 6 bases, and 8 bases lay in between. The germline gives CDR1 SGHTA, CDR2 FQGNSA. There are 12 residues in the CDR3. The DNA of the CDR3 is TGTGCCAGCAGCTTCCCAGGGAATGGCTACACCTTC. It encodes CASSFPGNGYTF.

This clone was observed a handful of times. The rearrangement links TRBV30 to TRBJ1-5; 10 positions match TRBD1. CDR1 and CDR2 (germline): GTSNPN, SVGIG (reference sequence). The CDR3 spans 14 residues. Losses at the gene ends were 5 bases for V and 9 bases for J; bases not matched to a gene: 10. Here the CDR3 reads CAWARDRGQGPQHF. CDR3 coding DNA: TGTGCCTGGGCAAGAGACAGGGGGCAAGGGCCCCAGCATTTT. Full variable domain (rest looked up from reference TRBV30 and TRBJ1-5): SQTIHQWPATLVQPVGSPLSLECTVEGTSNPNLYWYRQAAGRGLQLLFYSVGIGQISSEVPQNLSASRPQDRQFILSSKKLLLSDSGFYLCAWARDRGQGPQHFGDGTRLSIL.

This chain connects TRBV2 to TRBJ2-2; 14 bases match TRBD2. The germline gives CDR1 SNHLY, CDR2 FYNNEI. The CDR3 runs 17 residues. Losses at the gene ends were 6 bases for V and 7 bases for J; bases not matched to a gene: 10. This CDR3 is CASRGLAGVEIGGELFF. DNA for the CDR3: TGTGCCAGCAGGGGACTAGCGGGAGTGGAGATCGGCGGGGAGCTGTTTTTT.

Only a few counts were recorded for this clone. This sequence joins TRBV27 and TRBJ1-5; 7 bases fit TRBD1. The J segment lost 2 bases and the V segment lost 5 bases, leaving 9 bases of the junction unmatched. The CDR3 spans 16 residues. The germline gives CDR1 MNHEY, CDR2 SMNVEV (reference sequence). CDR3 sequence (DNA): TGTGCCAGCAGTCCCCACAGGGGTGGAGGCAATCAGCCCCAGCATTTT. Amino acids: CASSPHRGGGNQPQHF.

V and J are TRBV18 and TRBJ2-7; tentatively, D is TRBD1 (5 bases). Germline V gene lookup returns CDR1 KGHSH and CDR2 LQKENI. Trimming removed 3 bases at V and 7 bases at J, with 16 bases between. The CDR3 consists of 14 residues. CDR3 nucleotide sequence: TGTGCCAGCTCACCCCGACAGAATTTGAGGGAGCAGTACTTC. Translated: CASSPRQNLREQYF.

This chain uses TRBV19 with TRBJ2-1; maybe TRBD2 (6 bases). Trimming removed 7 bases at V and 4 bases at J, with 17 bases between. The germline gives CDR1 LNHDA, CDR2 SQIVND (reference sequence). This CDR3 is 15 amino acids long. The CDR3 region is CASTSPGGPYNEQFF. DNA for the CDR3: TGTGCCAGTACCAGCCCCGGGGGACCTTACAATGAGCAGTTCTTC.

In this sample, this clone turned up a few times. The chain is built from TRBV30 and TRBJ1-1; the D is unclear. The CDR3 contains 14 residues. The V gene's germline CDR1 is GTSNPN and CDR2 SVGIG (reference sequence). V was trimmed by 0 bases and J by 4 bases, leaving 12 bases between them. The CDR3 protein is CAWSVTNLGTEAFF. The DNA of the CDR3 is TGTGCCTGGAGTGTCACCAATCTAGGCACTGAAGCTTTCTTT.

This clone is a singleton in its sample. The chain uses TRBV5-4 and TRBJ2-3; TRBD1 or TRBD2 may be the D gene (5 bases each). Per germline, CDR1 SGHNT and CDR2 YYREEE (reference sequence). Trimming took off 0 bases at V and 6 bases at J, with 11 bases between the two ends. The CDR3 sequence is 14 residues long. CDR3: CASSLVGDGDTQYF. The CDR3 DNA reads TGTGCCAGCAGCTTGGTTGGGGACGGGGATACGCAGTATTTT.

This rearrangement joins TRBV27 to TRBJ1-3; TRBD1 aligns across 9 bases. V gave up 7 bases and J gave up 3 bases; unmatched junction bases: 16. The CDR3 length is 18 residues. The germline gives CDR1 MNHEY, CDR2 SMNVEV (reference sequence). As DNA, the CDR3 is TGTGCCAGCACGCAATTGGGTAGACAGGGGGTATTTGGAAACACCATATATTTT. This codes for CASTQLGRQGVFGNTIYF.

The chain has TRBV7-9 and TRBJ2-7; TRBD2 is a possible D gene (6 bases). CDR1 and CDR2 from the germline V gene are SEHNR and FQNEAQ (reference sequence). CDR3 size: 15 residues. Deletions cut 1 base from V and 3 bases from J, with 13 bases between. CDR3 sequence (DNA): TGTGCCAGCAGCTTAGGAACGGGAGAAGTCTACGAGCAGTACTTC. Its translation: CASSLGTGEVYEQYF.

CDR3 in amino acids: CATELAGGGEQYF. CDR3 sequence (DNA): TGTGCCACAGAACTAGCGGGAGGGGGGGAGCAGTACTTC. The V and J genes are TRBV28 and TRBJ2-7; 13 nucleotides line up with TRBD2. The CDR3 contains 13 residues. Germline V lookup: CDR1 MDHEN, CDR2 SYDVKM. The V gene end was trimmed by 10 bases and the J gene end by 7 bases; junction bases not matched to a gene: 7.

The V gene is TRBV5-8, the J gene TRBJ2-7; tentatively, D is TRBD1 or TRBD2 (5 bases each). This CDR3 has 15 amino acids. Germline CDR1 and CDR2: SGHTS and YDEGEE. V lost 1 base and J lost 5, with 16 bases in between. CDR3 coding DNA: TGTGCCAGCAGCTTGTTATACGGGGCCAATGACGAGCAGTACTTC. Amino acids: CASSLLYGANDEQYF.

CDR3 nucleotides: TGCGCCAGCAGCTTGAAGGGAGGGGACACCGGGGAGCTGTTTTTT. Amino acid sequence: CASSLKGGDTGELFF. V is TRBV5-1 and J is TRBJ2-2; 7 bases line up with TRBD2. V was pared by 1 base and J by 3 bases, with 3 bases of the junction left unmatched. There are 15 residues in the CDR3. Per germline, CDR1 SGHRS and CDR2 YFSETQ.

This clone was recorded only once. This chain links TRBV7-2 with TRBJ2-5; 9 bases are a match to TRBD2. Germline CDR1 and CDR2: SGHTA and FQGNSA. The CDR3 loop spans 16 amino acids. The junction had 9 bases not matched to a gene; V was cut back by 2 bases and J by 5 bases. The CDR3 protein is CASSLLTLAGMETQYF. DNA of the CDR3: TGTGCCAGCAGCTTACTAACTCTAGCGGGGATGGAGACCCAGTACTTC.

The rearrangement uses TRBV5-1 and TRBJ1-1; perhaps TRBD1 as D (6 bases). This CDR3 has 12 amino acids. Trimming cost V 2 bases and J 5 bases, with 7 bases left between them. Germline V CDR1 and CDR2: SGHRS, YFSETQ. CDR3 nucleotides: TGCGCCAGCAGCTTACAGGGAACTGAAGCTTTCTTT. Translation: CASSLQGTEAFF.

This chain uses TRBV19 with TRBJ2-5; possible D gene TRBD2, 6 bases. CDR3 size: 14 residues. Germline CDR1 and CDR2: LNHDA and SQIVND (reference sequence). V was pared by 5 bases and J by 4 bases, with 14 bases between. The CDR3 bases are TGTGCCAGTAGTCGCCGGGACTTAAGAGAGACCCAGTACTTC. As protein: CASSRRDLRETQYF.

V gene TRBV4-3 combines with J gene TRBJ2-2; the match to TRBD2 covers 13 bases. CDR3 length equals 17 residues. Germline V CDR1 and CDR2: LGHNA, YSLEER. Losses at the gene ends were 1 base for V and 5 bases for J; bases not matched to a gene: 4. The CDR3 nucleotides are TGCGCCAGCAGCCAAGGACTAGCGGGAGGCCTGACCGGGGAGCTGTTTTTT. This encodes CASSQGLAGGLTGELFF.